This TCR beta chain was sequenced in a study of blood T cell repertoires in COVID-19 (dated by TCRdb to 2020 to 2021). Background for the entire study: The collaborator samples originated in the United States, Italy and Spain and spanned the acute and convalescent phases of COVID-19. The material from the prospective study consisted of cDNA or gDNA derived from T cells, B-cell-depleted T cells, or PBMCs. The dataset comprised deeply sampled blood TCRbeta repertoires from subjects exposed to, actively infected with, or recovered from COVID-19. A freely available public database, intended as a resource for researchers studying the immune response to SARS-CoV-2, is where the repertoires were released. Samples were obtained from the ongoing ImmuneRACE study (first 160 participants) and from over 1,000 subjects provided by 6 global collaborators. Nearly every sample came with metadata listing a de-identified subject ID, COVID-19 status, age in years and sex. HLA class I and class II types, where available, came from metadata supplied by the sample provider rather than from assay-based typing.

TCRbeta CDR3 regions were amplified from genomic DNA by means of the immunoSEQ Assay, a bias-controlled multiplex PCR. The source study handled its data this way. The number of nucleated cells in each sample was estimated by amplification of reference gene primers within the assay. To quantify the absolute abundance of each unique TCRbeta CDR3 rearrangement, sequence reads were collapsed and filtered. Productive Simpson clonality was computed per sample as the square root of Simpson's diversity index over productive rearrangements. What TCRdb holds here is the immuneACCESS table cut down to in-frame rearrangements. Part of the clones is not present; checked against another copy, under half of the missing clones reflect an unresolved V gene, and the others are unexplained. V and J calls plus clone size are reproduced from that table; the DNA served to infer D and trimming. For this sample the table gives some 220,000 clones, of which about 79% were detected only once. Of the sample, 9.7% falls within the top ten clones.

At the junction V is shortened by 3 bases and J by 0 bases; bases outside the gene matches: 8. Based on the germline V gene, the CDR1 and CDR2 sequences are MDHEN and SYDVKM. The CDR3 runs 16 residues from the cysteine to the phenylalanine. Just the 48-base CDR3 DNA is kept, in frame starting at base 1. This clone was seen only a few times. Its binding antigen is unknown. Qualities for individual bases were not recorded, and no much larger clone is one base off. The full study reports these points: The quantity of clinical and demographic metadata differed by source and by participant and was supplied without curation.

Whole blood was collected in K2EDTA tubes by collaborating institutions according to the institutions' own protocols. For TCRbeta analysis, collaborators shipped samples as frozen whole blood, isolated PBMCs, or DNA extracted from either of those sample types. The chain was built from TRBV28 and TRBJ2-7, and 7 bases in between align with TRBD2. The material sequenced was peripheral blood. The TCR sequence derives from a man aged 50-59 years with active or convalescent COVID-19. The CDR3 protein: CASSLGLADLSYEQYF. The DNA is TGTGCCAGCAGTTTGGGCCTAGCGGACCTCTCCTACGAGCAGTACTTC.